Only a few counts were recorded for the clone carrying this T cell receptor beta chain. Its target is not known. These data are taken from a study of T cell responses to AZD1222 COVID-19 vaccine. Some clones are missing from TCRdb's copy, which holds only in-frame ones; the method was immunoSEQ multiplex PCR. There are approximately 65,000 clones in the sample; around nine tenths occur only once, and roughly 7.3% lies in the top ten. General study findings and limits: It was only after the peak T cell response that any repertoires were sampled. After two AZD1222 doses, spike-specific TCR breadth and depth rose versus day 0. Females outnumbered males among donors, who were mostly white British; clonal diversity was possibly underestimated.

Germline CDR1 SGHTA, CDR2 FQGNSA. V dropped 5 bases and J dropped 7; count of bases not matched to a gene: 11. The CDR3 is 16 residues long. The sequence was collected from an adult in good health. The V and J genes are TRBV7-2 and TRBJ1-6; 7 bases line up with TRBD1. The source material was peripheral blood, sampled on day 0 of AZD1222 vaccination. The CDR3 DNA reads TGTGCCAGCAGCCTCATATCAGGGGGAGGGAATTCACCCCTCCACTTT. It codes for CASSLISGGGNSPLHF.